This entry lists 12 T cell receptor beta chains sequenced from one sample in a study of T cells after yellow fever vaccination. MiXCR was run by TCRdb on the 5' RACE reads, yielding one entry per CDR3 protein. The profile shows some 340,000 distinct CDR3 sequences, about 10% of them singletons. The sample in question was CD4+ T cells sorted from PBMCs, obtained 45 days after the yellow fever booster vaccination. These receptor sequences come from a man between 18 and 29 years old who received the YFV17D yellow fever vaccine.

This clonotype was recorded many times. The chain is built from TRBV7-2 and TRBJ2-5, with D tentatively TRBD2 (7 bases). The V gene's germline CDR1 is SGHTA and CDR2 FQGNSA. Trimming stripped 1 base from V and 7 bases from J, with 13 bases between. This CDR3 contains 14 residues. The CDR3, as DNA: TGTGCCAGCAGCTTAGTAGGGGGGGGAGGGACCCAGTACTTC. Its protein is CASSLVGGGGTQYF.

The chain combines TRBV20-1 with TRBJ1-1; 7 nucleotides match TRBD1. This CDR3 spans 13 amino acids. Germline V gene data show CDR1 as DFQATT and CDR2 as SNEGSKA (reference sequence). V lost 6 bases to trimming and J lost 1 base; unmatched junction nucleotides: 5. The CDR3 loop is CSASGTANTEAFF. CDR3 nucleotide sequence: TGCAGTGCCTCCGGGACAGCGAACACTGAAGCTTTCTTT.

The chain couples TRBV5-4 to TRBJ2-3, with 7 bases identical to TRBD1. Trimming took 5 bases from V and 3 from J; bases not matched to a gene: 9. Germline values: CDR1 SGHNT, CDR2 YYREEE (reference sequence). The CDR3 is 15 amino acids. The CDR3 loop is CASSLTGRLTDTQYF. The CDR3 DNA reads TGTGCCAGCAGTTTGACAGGGAGATTGACAGATACGCAGTATTTT.

This clonotype was picked up many times. The V and J genes are TRBV29-1 and TRBJ1-2, with D perhaps TRBD1 (5 bases). Germline assignment: CDR1 SQVTM and CDR2 ANQGSEA. V lost 3 bases and J lost 8, with 19 bases in between. The CDR3 is 14 amino acids. The CDR3 DNA is TGCAGCGTTGACCAAGCTGGGAGGGGATTCGGCTACACCTTC. Translating it yields CSVDQAGRGFGYTF.

This sequence joins TRBV29-1 and TRBJ2-3; D ambiguous. The CDR3 is 14 residues long. Looked up from germline, CDR1 is SQVTM and CDR2 is ANQGSEA. V dropped 3 bases and J dropped 2 bases, with 12 bases sitting between them. The CDR3 region is CSVDWHGTTDTQYF. Here the CDR3 DNA reads TGCAGCGTTGATTGGCACGGAACCACAGATACGCAGTATTTT.

The rearrangement links TRBV12-3 or TRBV12-4 to TRBJ1-5; D gene ambiguous. V lost 0 bases and J lost 11, with 8 bases in between. CDR3 length equals 12 residues. This CDR3 reads CASSLARAAQHF. The CDR3 nucleotides are TGTGCCAGCAGTTTAGCCCGCGCGGCCCAGCATTTT.

At least ten counts were recorded for this clonotype. V is TRBV2 and J is TRBJ2-1, with 14 bases identical to TRBD2. Germline V gene sequence: CDR1 SNHLY, CDR2 FYNNEI. Trimming removed 6 bases from V and 1 base from J; junction bases left unmatched: 5. This CDR3 comprises 17 residues. The CDR3 DNA reads as TGTGCCAGCAGGGGTGGGACTAGCGGGGGTTCCTACAATGAGCAGTTCTTC. Its translation: CASRGGTSGGSYNEQFF.

The table lists this clonotype with a few counts. This sequence joins TRBV18 and TRBJ2-1; possible D gene TRBD1, 5 bases. The V gene lost 5 bases and the J gene lost 0 bases, with 20 bases spanning the gap. The CDR3 totals 18 residues. The germline V gene encodes CDR1 KGHSH and CDR2 LQKENI. Here the CDR3 reads CASSSNSLGQDSYNEQFF. CDR3 DNA sequence: TGTGCCAGCTCATCTAACTCCCTCGGACAAGACTCCTACAATGAGCAGTTCTTC.

This chain links TRBV7-9 with TRBJ2-1; D is possibly TRBD2 (7 bases). Trimming took 4 bases from V and 9 from J, leaving 22 bases between them. The germline V gene has CDR1 SEHNR and CDR2 FQNEAQ (reference sequence). This CDR3 comprises 16 residues. DNA for the CDR3: TGTGCCAGCAGCTCTCAGCTTAACTGGGGGGGCGCTGAGCAGTTCTTC. The encoded protein is CASSSQLNWGGAEQFF.

This sequence joins TRBV9 and TRBJ2-2; 11 nucleotides line up with TRBD2. In germline, CDR1 is SGDLS, CDR2 YYNGEE. There are 18 residues in the CDR3. Unmatched junction bases numbered 7, after V lost 0 bases and J lost 3 bases. As DNA, the CDR3 is TGTGCCAGCAGCGTAGGACTAGCGGGGCGAAAGCACACCGGGGAGCTGTTTTTT. This codes for CASSVGLAGRKHTGELFF.

This clonotype was observed a few times. The chain links TRBV4-2 to TRBJ2-3; D may correspond to TRBD1 or TRBD2 (5 bases each). Per germline, CDR1 LGHNA and CDR2 YNFKEQ. Deletions cut 4 bases from V and 3 bases from J, with 20 bases between. The length of the CDR3 is 17 residues. The CDR3 reads CASSPSPSRESTDTQYF. The DNA for the CDR3 is TGTGCCAGCAGCCCCAGTCCTAGCAGGGAGTCGACAGATACGCAGTATTTT.

This clonotype was detected only a few times. The chain links TRBV5-1 to TRBJ1-6; unclear D gene. This CDR3 contains 14 residues. The germline V gene has CDR1 SGHRS and CDR2 YFSETQ. V lost 4 bases to trimming and J lost 7 bases, with 12 bases between them. CDR3 residues: CASSEEVVNSPLHF. CDR3 DNA: TGCGCCAGCAGCGAAGAAGTAGTCAATTCACCCCTCCACTTT.